Following are 19 T cell receptor beta chains from one sample sequenced in a study of T cell responses to AZD1222 COVID-19 vaccine listed by TCRdb under 2021. What this sample's time point label stands for: about 28 days (+/-7) after the second vaccine dose. Receptors were amplified or captured by the immunoSEQ multiplex PCR assay. In TCRdb, the immuneACCESS table is reduced to in-frame sequences with V and J assigned. These tables do not hold every clone; where another copy was compared, an unresolved V gene accounts for under half, and the others remain unexplained. This sample holds about 180,000 clones; roughly 88% were observed only once. Approximately 10% of the sample is in the top ten clones. The sample was peripheral blood, taken 28 days after the second AZD1222 dose. Source of these receptors: an adult who received the AZD1222 COVID-19 vaccine.

J is TRBJ2-7 and V is TRBV6-5, with TRBD1 identical over 7 bases. Trimming at V came to 6 bases and at J to 2 bases, leaving 10 bases not matched to a gene. This CDR3 is built from 15 residues. CDR1 is MNHEY and CDR2 is SVGAGI in the germline V gene. The CDR3 reads CASRSGAGGTYEQYF. The CDR3 DNA reads TGTGCCAGCAGGTCCGGGGCAGGGGGAACCTACGAGCAGTACTTC.

The V call is TRBV6-5, the J call TRBJ1-4, with a weak D call TRBD1 (5 bases). Germline assignment: CDR1 MNHEY and CDR2 SVGAGI. This CDR3 is built from 14 residues. V lost 9 bases, J lost 0 bases, and 11 bases lay in between. This chain's CDR3 is CASSYRTTNEKLFF. The CDR3 nucleotides are TGTGCCAGTAGCTACAGGACAACTAATGAAAAACTGTTTTTT.

This chain links TRBV7-6 with TRBJ1-1, with no clear D. This CDR3 spans 14 amino acids. V was cut by 5 bases and J by 0 bases, with 10 bases left in between. From germline, CDR1 is SGHVS and CDR2 FNYEAQ. The CDR3: CASSPSGMNTEAFF. Here the CDR3 DNA reads TGTGCCAGCAGCCCCTCGGGGATGAACACTGAAGCTTTCTTT. Drawing the rest from reference TRBV7-6 and TRBJ1-1, the complete variable domain is GAGVSQSPRYKVTKRGQDVALRCDPISGHVSLYWYRQALGQGPEFLTYFNYEAQQDKSGLPNDRFSAERPEGSISTLTIQRTEQRDSAMYRCASSPSGMNTEAFFGQGTRLTVV.

The chain has TRBV7-6 and TRBJ2-2; TRBD2 is a possible D gene (6 bases). The length of the CDR3 is 16 residues. Germline V lookup: CDR1 SGHVS, CDR2 FNYEAQ. V was cut by 4 bases and J by 1 base, with 13 bases left in between. The CDR3 reads CASSSTGLLNTGELFF. The DNA of the CDR3 is TGTGCCAGCAGCTCCACGGGACTCCTGAACACCGGGGAGCTGTTTTTT.

The V call is TRBV3-1 (or the pseudogene TRBV3-2), the J call TRBJ1-1; 10 bases are shared with TRBD1. Germline V lookup: CDR1 LGHDT, CDR2 YNNKEL (reference sequence). The CDR3 covers 14 residues. Trimming removed 4 bases from V and 6 bases from J; junction bases left unmatched: 5. The CDR3 DNA sequence: TGTGCCAGCAGCCCGAGGGACAGGGGATCTGAAGCTTTCTTT. It codes for CASSPRDRGSEAFF.

The rearrangement uses TRBV19 and TRBJ1-2; no definite D call. This CDR3 region has 11 residues. Germline V CDR1 and CDR2: LNHDA, SQIVND (reference sequence). V lost 9 bases, J lost 8 bases, and 13 bases lay in between. The CDR3 protein is CASGLAGGYTF. For the CDR3, the DNA is TGTGCCAGCGGGTTAGCCGGCGGCTACACCTTC.

The chain employs TRBV4-1 and TRBJ1-5; weak D call: TRBD1 (6 bases). Germline values: CDR1 MGHRA, CDR2 YSYEKL. Trimming removed 3 bases at V and 4 bases at J, with 13 bases between. The length of the CDR3 is 15 residues. Here the CDR3 DNA reads TGCGCCAGCAGCCAGGTAGGGGGAGGGAATCAGCCCCAGCATTTT. This gives the protein CASSQVGGGNQPQHF.

V is TRBV30 and J is TRBJ1-1; D gene uncertain. This CDR3 contains 11 residues. The germline CDR1 and CDR2 sequences are GTSNPN and SVGIG (reference sequence). V was trimmed by 0 bases and J by 8 bases, leaving 7 bases between them. The CDR3 DNA sequence: TGTGCCTGGAGTGTATCTAGGGAAGCTTTCTTT. Its protein is CAWSVSREAFF.

The gene calls are TRBV5-1 and TRBJ2-3; 9 bases agree with TRBD2. Germline V gene lookup returns CDR1 SGHRS and CDR2 YFSETQ. The CDR3 consists of 18 residues. J lost 4 bases, V lost 0 bases, and 12 bases had no gene match. CDR3 bases: TGCGCCAGCAGCTTGGGGACCCTTAGCGGGGGCGGCTCAGATACGCAGTATTTT. It translates to CASSLGTLSGGGSDTQYF. Full variable domain (outside the CDR3, taken from reference TRBV5-1 and TRBJ2-3): KAGVTQTPRYLIKTRGQQVTLSCSPISGHRSVSWYQQTPGQGLQFLFEYFSETQRNKGNFPGRFSGRQFSNSRSEMNVSTLELGDSALYLCASSLGTLSGGGSDTQYFGPGTRLTVL.

This chain uses TRBV19 with TRBJ1-6; possible D gene TRBD1, 5 bases. Germline V lookup: CDR1 LNHDA, CDR2 SQIVND (reference sequence). Deletions cut 2 bases from V and 3 bases from J, with 8 bases between. The CDR3 is made up of 15 amino acids. CDR3 residues: CASSIQGLYNSPLHF. In DNA form, the CDR3 reads TGTGCCAGTAGTATACAGGGACTCTATAATTCACCCCTCCACTTT.

The chain recombines TRBV30 with TRBJ1-1; TRBD1 is a possible D gene (5 bases). Germline CDR1 is GTSNPN and CDR2 is SVGIG (reference sequence). V was shortened by 7 bases and J by 6 bases, with 18 bases between the two germline ends. This CDR3 region has 13 residues. The CDR3, as DNA: TGTGCCTCCCCGGGGGGGGACGGTGCTGAAGCTTTCTTT. This encodes CASPGGDGAEAFF.

This chain links TRBV6-1 with TRBJ2-2; 8 positions match TRBD2. The CDR3 length is 16 residues. Losses at the gene ends were 4 bases for V and 6 bases for J; bases not matched to a gene: 10. Germline V gene lookup returns CDR1 MNHNS and CDR2 SASEGT. CDR3 in DNA: TGTGCCAGCAGTGTATTTGGGACTAGTCGCTCCGGGGAGCTGTTTTTT. It specifies CASSVFGTSRSGELFF.

With regard to this clone: At one of its ends the junction is not consistent with the germline gene, which may arise from a read error. V gene TRBV7-9 combines with J gene TRBJ1-1, with 7 positions matching TRBD1. The CDR3 sequence is 14 residues long. Per the germline V gene, CDR1 is SEHNR and CDR2 is FQNEAQ (reference sequence). The CDR3 DNA follows: TGTGCCAGCACCTTAGGGACAGTGAACACTGAAGCTTTCTTT. Its translation is CASTLGTVNTEAFF.

The V call is TRBV19, the J call TRBJ1-1; no clear D gene. Germline values: CDR1 LNHDA, CDR2 SQIVND (reference sequence). This CDR3 is built from 15 residues. Deletions cut 4 bases from V and 0 bases from J, with 12 bases between. CDR3 in amino acids: CASSRRVHMNTEAFF. The CDR3 nucleotides are TGTGCCAGTAGTAGAAGGGTACACATGAACACTGAAGCTTTCTTT.

This clone was seen more than once but under ten times. This chain uses TRBV7-2 with TRBJ1-1, with D uncertain. CDR3 length equals 14 residues. Per the germline V gene, CDR1 is SGHTA and CDR2 is FQGNSA. V gave up 1 base and J gave up 6 bases, with 12 bases separating them. DNA for the CDR3: TGTGCCAGCAGCTTAGAGTCACGGACCGCTGAAGCTTTCTTT. Protein: CASSLESRTAEAFF.

The chain carries TRBV30 and TRBJ2-7; D is unclear. CDR3 length equals 11 residues. With 2 bases removed from V and 7 bases from J, the gap between germline ends came to 9 bases. The V gene's germline CDR1 is GTSNPN and CDR2 SVGIG (reference sequence). This CDR3 is CAWSSGYEQYF. CDR3 nucleotide sequence: TGTGCCTGGAGTTCCGGTTATGAGCAGTACTTC.

The chain is built from TRBV2 and TRBJ1-2; unclear D gene. The CDR3 is 12 residues long. The ends were cut back, 4 bases at V and 7 bases at J, with 10 bases in the middle. Germline CDR1 and CDR2: SNHLY and FYNNEI. The chain's CDR3 is CASSVEEFGYTF. The CDR3 bases are TGTGCCAGCAGTGTGGAGGAATTTGGCTACACCTTC.

The J gene is TRBJ1-5, the V gene TRBV5-4; D is unresolved. The length of the CDR3 is 13 residues. Trimming took 0 bases from V and 3 from J, leaving 4 bases between them. Per germline, CDR1 SGHNT and CDR2 YYREEE (reference sequence). The CDR3 sequence: CASSLGTNQPQHF. CDR3 nucleotides: TGTGCCAGCAGCTTGGGGACCAATCAGCCCCAGCATTTT.

This chain uses TRBV5-6 with TRBJ2-7; D possibly corresponds to TRBD1 (6 bases). The germline gives CDR1 SGHDT, CDR2 YYEEEE. Trimming stripped 2 bases from V and 7 bases from J, with 16 bases between. This CDR3 contains 14 residues. The CDR3 loop reads CASSFFGQGSEQYF. CDR3 coding DNA: TGTGCCAGCAGCTTTTTCGGGCAGGGGTCTGAGCAGTACTTC. The full variable domain, its missing parts supplied by reference TRBV5-6 and TRBJ2-7, is DAGVTQSPTHLIKTRGQQVTLRCSPKSGHDTVSWYQQALGQGPQFIFQYYEEEERQRGNFPDRFSGHQFPNYSSELNVNALLLGDSALYLCASSFFGQGSEQYFGPGTRLTVT.